Shown below are 15 T cell receptor beta chains from a single sample sequenced in a study of OX40 agonist ivuxolimab in advanced cancers. Generated by immunoSEQ multiplex PCR, the TCRdb table keeps only in-frame clones and is missing some. The sample has some 60,000 clones; under 90% are singletons. Sequences were derived from CD4+ or CD8+ T cells sorted from blood, sampled in a trial of the OX40 agonist ivuxolimab. These receptors came from an adult with an advanced solid tumor such as melanoma, head and neck, liver or kidney cancer.

CDR3 residues: CASSQAMIFLTNPKNIQYF. DNA of the CDR3: TGCGCCAGCAGCCAAGCCATGATTTTCCTGACAAACCCAAAAAACATTCAGTACTTC. The chain is built from TRBV4-1 and TRBJ2-4; D call uncertain. From germline, CDR1 is MGHRA and CDR2 YSYEKL. V was shortened by 1 base and J by 4 bases, with 23 bases between the two germline ends. This CDR3 contains 19 residues.

The chain joins TRBV19 to TRBJ2-5, with a tentative D call TRBD2 (6 bases). This CDR3 comprises 14 residues. Trimming removed 6 bases at V and 2 bases at J, with 13 bases between. Germline V lookup: CDR1 LNHDA, CDR2 SQIVND (reference sequence). CDR3 protein: CASSLGGQQETQYF. For the CDR3, the DNA is TGTGCCAGTAGCCTCGGAGGGCAGCAAGAGACCCAGTACTTC.

The V call is TRBV6-5, the J call TRBJ1-1; D unresolved. This CDR3 comprises 13 residues. V was trimmed by 2 bases and J by 2 bases, leaving 6 bases between them. Germline-derived CDR1 and CDR2 are MNHEY and SVGAGI. CDR3 loop: CASSYRYNTEAFF. As DNA, the CDR3 is TGTGCCAGCAGTTACAGGTACAACACTGAAGCTTTCTTT.

This chain links TRBV4-1 with TRBJ2-5; 11 positions agree with TRBD1. Germline CDR1 reads MGHRA; CDR2 reads YSYEKL. The CDR3 totals 16 residues. Trimming at V came to 3 bases and at J to 8 bases, leaving 11 bases not matched to a gene. CDR3 sequence reads: CASSHITGDRGKTQYF. CDR3 coding DNA: TGCGCCAGCAGCCACATAACGGGGGACAGGGGGAAAACCCAGTACTTC.

V usage is TRBV6-6 and J usage is TRBJ1-6; 10 nucleotides line up with TRBD1. The CDR3 extends over 15 amino acids. The germline gives CDR1 MNHNY, CDR2 SVGAGI (reference sequence). Losses at the gene ends were 6 bases for V and 8 bases for J; bases not matched to a gene: 7. DNA of the CDR3: TGTGCCAGCAGCAGACCCGGGACAGGGGATTCACCCCTCCACTTT. This sequence encodes CASSRPGTGDSPLHF.

The V gene is TRBV28, the J gene TRBJ2-1; D is perhaps TRBD1 (7 bases). There are 15 residues in the CDR3. Germline V gene lookup returns CDR1 MDHEN and CDR2 SYDVKM. Trimming left V 2 bases short and J 3 bases short, with 11 bases between. The chain's CDR3 is CASSLAQGGYNEQFF. In nucleotides, the CDR3 is TGTGCCAGCAGTTTAGCCCAGGGGGGCTACAATGAGCAGTTCTTC. The variable domain in full, with the rest retrieved from reference TRBV28 and TRBJ2-1, is DVKVTQSSRYLVKRTGEKVFLECVQDMDHENMFWYRQDPGLGLRLIYFSYDVKMKEKGDIPEGYSVSREKKERFSLILESASTNQTSMYLCASSLAQGGYNEQFFGPGTRLTVL.

This sequence joins TRBV30 and TRBJ2-3; D is possibly TRBD2 (5 bases). Trimming pared 5 bases from V and 6 bases from J, leaving 15 bases between. CDR1 is GTSNPN and CDR2 is SVGIG in the germline V gene (reference sequence). The CDR3 spans 13 residues. This chain's CDR3 is CAWSRSWRDTQYF. Here the CDR3 DNA reads TGTGCCTGGTCCAGGAGTTGGAGGGATACGCAGTATTTT. The whole variable domain, filled in from reference TRBV30 and TRBJ2-3, reads SQTIHQWPATLVQPVGSPLSLECTVEGTSNPNLYWYRQAAGRGLQLLFYSVGIGQISSEVPQNLSASRPQDRQFILSSKKLLLSDSGFYLCAWSRSWRDTQYFGPGTRLTVL.

J is TRBJ2-6 and V is TRBV14, with D unresolved. V shed 8 bases and J shed 0 bases, with 8 bases lying between them. The CDR3 extends over 14 amino acids. Germline CDR1 reads SGHDN; CDR2 reads FVKESK. CDR3 in amino acids: CASSHFSGANVLTF. Written as DNA, the CDR3 is TGTGCCAGCTCCCACTTCTCTGGGGCCAACGTCCTGACTTTC. Drawing the rest from reference TRBV14 and TRBJ2-6, the complete variable domain is EAGVTQFPSHSVIEKGQTVTLRCDPISGHDNLYWYRRVMGKEIKFLLHFVKESKQDESGMPNNRFLAERTGGTYSTLKVQPAELEDSGVYFCASSHFSGANVLTFGAGSRLTVL.

This chain uses TRBV10-3 with TRBJ2-5, with D possibly being TRBD1 or TRBD2 (5 bases each). TRBJ2-7 matches the DNA end more closely, so the J call is doubtful. The CDR3 loop spans 15 amino acids. Germline-derived CDR1 and CDR2 are ENHRY and SYGVKD. The DNA of the CDR3 is TGTGCCATCAGTGAGCCGGGACGCAGGCCCTACGAGCAGTACTTC. Its protein product is CAISEPGRRPYEQYF.

The rearrangement joins TRBV4-3 to TRBJ2-3; a weak D match, TRBD2 (8 bases). The V gene lost 2 bases and the J gene lost 4 bases, with 19 bases spanning the gap. Looked up from germline, CDR1 is LGHNA and CDR2 is YSLEER. The length of the CDR3 is 17 residues. The CDR3 is CASSQSSGGGESDTQYF. The CDR3 DNA reads TGCGCCAGCAGCCAATCCTCGGGAGGGGGCGAATCAGATACGCAGTATTTT.

This chain links TRBV29-1 with TRBJ2-7, with 8 positions matching TRBD2. The V gene end was trimmed by 4 bases and the J gene end by 6 bases; junction bases not matched to a gene: 8. From germline, CDR1 is SQVTM and CDR2 ANQGSEA. The CDR3 loop spans 13 amino acids. The CDR3 DNA reads TGCAGCGTTGCGCCCAGCGGGAGAGCCGAGCAGTACTTC. Encoded protein: CSVAPSGRAEQYF.

A few counts support this clone. This sequence joins TRBV2 and TRBJ1-5; TRBD1 might be the D (6 bases). V shed 4 bases and J shed 0 bases, with 10 bases lying between them. The CDR3 totals 15 residues. The germline V gene has CDR1 SNHLY and CDR2 FYNNEI. The CDR3, as DNA: TGTGCCAGCAGTGCAGGGGCCGGTAGCAATCAGCCCCAGCATTTT. It codes for CASSAGAGSNQPQHF.

This chain joins TRBV19 and TRBJ1-5; 7 nucleotides line up with TRBD1. Germline V gives CDR1 LNHDA, CDR2 SQIVND (reference sequence). Unmatched junction bases numbered 14, after V lost 7 bases and J lost 2 bases. This CDR3 has 17 residues. CDR3 sequence reads: CASKGQGDSLRNQPQHF. Written as DNA, the CDR3 is TGTGCCAGTAAGGGTCAAGGGGACAGCCTCCGCAATCAGCCCCAGCATTTT.

This sequence joins TRBV7-8 and TRBJ1-6, with D unresolved. This CDR3 region has 13 residues. The V end was cut by 1 base, the J end by 11 bases, with 9 bases between. The germline CDR1 and CDR2 sequences are SGHVS and FQNEAQ. As DNA, the CDR3 is TGTGCCAGCAGCTTAGTAATGGAAACACCCCTCCACTTT. Its protein product is CASSLVMETPLHF. The whole variable domain, filled in from reference TRBV7-8 and TRBJ1-6, reads GAGVSQSPRYKVAKRGQDVALRCDPISGHVSLFWYQQALGQGPEFLTYFQNEAQLDKSGLPSDRFFAERPEGSVSTLKIQRTQQEDSAVYLCASSLVMETPLHFGNGTRLTVT.

The chain has TRBV7-9 and TRBJ2-7; 10 bases map to TRBD2. Germline CDR1 is SEHNR and CDR2 is FQNEAQ (reference sequence). The CDR3 covers 16 residues. Trimming cost V 2 bases and J 0 bases; bases outside gene matches: 4. The CDR3 region is CASSLSASGSSYEQYF. CDR3 sequence (DNA): TGTGCCAGCAGCTTATCAGCTAGCGGGAGCTCCTACGAGCAGTACTTC.